The 25 T cell receptor beta chains below all came from one sample that was sequenced in a study of T cells after yellow fever vaccination. TCRdb reprocessed the 5' RACE reads with MiXCR, giving one entry per CDR3 protein. The data contain 250,000 to 400,000 distinct CDR3 sequences, around 4.5% of them singletons. Sequences were derived from PBMCs, sampled 15 days after the yellow fever booster vaccination. The receptors shown here come from a man aged 18 to 29 who received the YFV17D yellow fever vaccine.

This clonotype was counted many times. The chain joins TRBV12-3 or TRBV12-4 to TRBJ2-4; 10 bases are a match to TRBD1. The CDR3 consists of 13 residues. Trimming at V came to 6 bases and at J to 8 bases, leaving 4 bases not matched to a gene. CDR3 region: CASSETGGYIQYF. CDR3 in DNA: TGTGCCAGCAGCGAGACAGGGGGCTACATTCAGTACTTC.

In its sample, this clonotype was seen a few times. V gene TRBV14 combines with J gene TRBJ2-1; D is undetermined. Trimming stripped 0 bases from V and 12 bases from J, with 9 bases between. The CDR3 runs to 12 residues. The V gene's germline CDR1 is SGHDN and CDR2 FVKESK. CDR3 region: CASSQDRLRQFF. The CDR3 DNA is TGTGCCAGCAGCCAAGACCGTCTCCGGCAGTTCTTC.

The J gene is TRBJ1-5, the V gene TRBV6-6; D is unclear. The length of the CDR3 is 15 residues. In germline, CDR1 is MNHNY, CDR2 SVGAGI (reference sequence). V was trimmed by 6 bases and J by 0 bases, leaving 12 bases between them. Written as DNA, the CDR3 is TGTGCCAGCAGGGGTGCGAGGGTTAGCAATCAGCCCCAGCATTTT. It is translated as CASRGARVSNQPQHF.

The chain is built from TRBV6-1 and TRBJ1-5; 7 bases fit TRBD1. After removal of 6 bases from V and 4 bases from J, the junction contained 9 bases not matched to a gene. Germline CDR1 reads MNHNS; CDR2 reads SASEGT. The CDR3 is 15 amino acids. The CDR3 protein is CASRIDRAGNQPQHF. The CDR3 DNA sequence: TGTGCCAGCAGGATCGACAGGGCCGGGAATCAGCCCCAGCATTTT.

This clonotype has ten or more counts. The chain employs TRBV7-3 and TRBJ2-1, with D tentatively TRBD2 (5 bases). The CDR3 extends over 15 amino acids. Trimming removed 4 bases from V and 4 bases from J, with 14 bases in between. Germline V CDR1 and CDR2: SGHTA, FQGTGA. The DNA of the CDR3 is TGTGCCAGCAGCTCGGTCGGACTTCCTTACAATGAGCAGTTCTTC. It specifies CASSSVGLPYNEQFF.

This clonotype was counted a few times. The chain uses TRBV5-4 and TRBJ1-1, with D possibly TRBD1 on 6 matching bases. Germline lookup yields CDR1 SGHNT and CDR2 YYREEE (reference sequence). With 1 base removed from V and 4 bases from J, the gap between germline ends came to 11 bases. The CDR3 totals 14 residues. CDR3 loop: CASSLLGAGTEAFF. CDR3 nucleotide sequence: TGTGCCAGCAGCTTGTTGGGGGCGGGCACTGAAGCTTTCTTT.

This clonotype has only a few counts. V is TRBV2 and J is TRBJ1-5; no definite D call. The CDR3 has 15 residues. The V end was cut by 6 bases, the J end by 0 bases, with 12 bases between. CDR1 is SNHLY and CDR2 is FYNNEI in the germline V gene. As DNA, the CDR3 is TGTGCCAGCAGCGAAAATGGGCATAGCAATCAGCCCCAGCATTTT. Its translation: CASSENGHSNQPQHF.

This clonotype was seen repeatedly, ten times or more. The J gene is TRBJ2-6, the V gene TRBV4-1, with D perhaps TRBD2 (5 bases). There are 15 residues in the CDR3. Trimming took off 2 bases at V and 2 bases at J, with 7 bases between the two ends. CDR1 MGHRA and CDR2 YSYEKL come from the germline V gene. The CDR3 region is CASSQSGAGANVLTF. The DNA of the CDR3 is TGCGCCAGCAGCCAATCCGGGGCTGGGGCCAACGTCCTGACTTTC.

This clonotype was seen only a few times. The rearrangement joins TRBV5-1 to TRBJ1-1, with 8 nucleotides matching TRBD1. J lost 7 bases, V lost 4 bases, and 3 bases had no gene match. The CDR3 contains 12 residues. CDR1 is SGHRS, CDR2 YFSETQ, per germline. In nucleotides, the CDR3 is TGCGCCAGCAGCCAACAGGGGGTTGAAGCTTTCTTT. Its translation: CASSQQGVEAFF. Complete variable domain (other parts from reference TRBV5-1 and TRBJ1-1): KAGVTQTPRYLIKTRGQQVTLSCSPISGHRSVSWYQQTPGQGLQFLFEYFSETQRNKGNFPGRFSGRQFSNSRSEMNVSTLELGDSALYLCASSQQGVEAFFGQGTRLTVV.

This chain links TRBV6-1 with TRBJ2-1, with no clear D. Trimming removed 1 base at V and 4 bases at J, with 11 bases between. CDR3 length: 15 amino acids. The germline CDR1 and CDR2 sequences are MNHNS and SASEGT. CDR3 protein: CASSEVGRWYNEQFF. The CDR3 nucleotides read TGTGCCAGCAGTGAAGTGGGTCGGTGGTACAATGAGCAGTTCTTC.

The gene calls are TRBV7-9 and TRBJ2-3; TRBD1 aligns across 7 bases. Germline V gives CDR1 SEHNR, CDR2 FQNEAQ (reference sequence). CDR3 length: 14 amino acids. V lost 6 bases to trimming and J lost 4 bases; unmatched junction nucleotides: 7. This chain's CDR3 is CASSRDTGADTQYF. CDR3 bases: TGTGCCAGCAGTCGAGATACAGGGGCAGATACGCAGTATTTT.

This clonotype was observed many times. V usage is TRBV6-2 or TRBV6-3 and J usage is TRBJ1-1; 7 nucleotides match TRBD1. This CDR3 comprises 13 residues. Germline V gene data show CDR1 as MNHEY and CDR2 as SVGEGT. Trimming took 6 bases from V and 4 from J; bases not matched to a gene: 5. The CDR3 is CASRLTGATEAFF. As DNA, the CDR3 is TGTGCCAGCAGATTAACAGGGGCCACTGAAGCTTTCTTT.

The table lists this clonotype with a few counts. The chain is built from TRBV5-5 and TRBJ1-1; D is undetermined. The CDR3 is 14 residues long. V lost 2 bases and J lost 3, with 11 bases in between. Germline-derived CDR1 and CDR2 are SGHKS and YYEKEE (reference sequence). Here the CDR3 reads CASSFFSGHTEAFF. DNA of the CDR3: TGTGCCAGCAGCTTCTTTAGTGGGCACACTGAAGCTTTCTTT.

This clonotype was seen repeatedly, ten times or more. V gene TRBV20-1 combines with J gene TRBJ1-5; D unclear. Germline lookup yields CDR1 DFQATT and CDR2 SNEGSKA (reference sequence). V was pared by 0 bases and J by 0 bases, with 12 bases between. This CDR3 region has 16 residues. This CDR3 is CSARDPGTFSNQPQHF. The CDR3 bases are TGCAGTGCTAGAGATCCGGGCACCTTTAGCAATCAGCCCCAGCATTTT.

This clonotype was detected many times. The gene calls are TRBV27 and TRBJ1-1; D gene uncertain. V lost 7 bases, J lost 4 bases, and 16 bases lay in between. This CDR3 has 14 amino acids. In germline, CDR1 is MNHEY, CDR2 SMNVEV (reference sequence). CDR3: CASMYTAWSTEAFF. The CDR3 DNA reads as TGTGCCAGCATGTACACGGCTTGGAGCACTGAAGCTTTCTTT.

V usage is TRBV5-6 and J usage is TRBJ1-5; 9 nucleotides align to TRBD1. This CDR3 has 16 residues. Trimming cost V 5 bases and J 3 bases; bases outside gene matches: 9. Germline loops: CDR1 SGHDT, CDR2 YYEEEE. CDR3 DNA: TGTGCCAGCAGTTCGGTCGGGACAGGGATCAATCAGCCCCAGCATTTT. Translating it yields CASSSVGTGINQPQHF.

This clonotype was seen many times. V gene TRBV7-9 combines with J gene TRBJ2-7; 9 positions agree with TRBD1. The germline gives CDR1 SEHNR, CDR2 FQNEAQ (reference sequence). This CDR3 has 17 amino acids. With 5 bases clipped from V and 1 base from J, the junction kept 12 bases outside the gene matches. The chain's CDR3 is CASSPGRGQGPSYEQYV. The CDR3 DNA follows: TGTGCCAGCAGCCCGGGAAGGGGACAGGGTCCATCCTACGAGCAGTACGTC.

The chain has TRBV15 and TRBJ2-3; D gene unclear. The germline V gene has CDR1 LNHNV and CDR2 YYDKDF (reference sequence). Trimming shortened V by 1 base and J by 6 bases, and 11 bases separated the two germline ends. The CDR3 length is 14 residues. The CDR3 here is CATSRGNGLDTQYF. CDR3 in DNA: TGTGCCACCAGCAGAGGGAACGGGCTGGATACGCAGTATTTT.

There are many counts of this clonotype. The chain combines TRBV12-3 or TRBV12-4 with TRBJ1-1; 10 bases fit TRBD1. J gave up 5 bases and V 4 bases, and 7 bases lay outside the gene matches. The CDR3 contains 15 residues. The DNA of the CDR3 is TGTGCCAGCAGTTCACTCGGGACAGGGGTTACTGAAGCTTTCTTT. The encoded protein is CASSSLGTGVTEAFF.

This clonotype was seen repeatedly, ten times or more. The chain uses TRBV4-3 and TRBJ1-1; no clear D gene. CDR1 and CDR2 from the germline V gene are LGHNA and YSLEER. V shed 4 bases and J shed 6 bases, with 15 bases lying between them. The CDR3 extends over 14 amino acids. In DNA form, the CDR3 reads TGCGCCAGCAGCCCGGCTGCGGCCCAGGCTGAAGCTTTCTTT. Protein product: CASSPAAAQAEAFF.

V and J are TRBV5-4 and TRBJ2-1, with D uncertain. The CDR3 contains 12 residues. Deletions cut 4 bases from V and 4 bases from J, with 6 bases between. Germline V CDR1 and CDR2: SGHNT, YYREEE (reference sequence). CDR3 in DNA: TGTGCCAGCAGCATTCATTACAATGAGCAGTTCTTC. This encodes CASSIHYNEQFF.

CDR3 amino acids: CASSSTRTGPGSGANVLTF. The CDR3 DNA follows: TGTGCCAGCAGCTCGACCAGGACAGGTCCGGGGTCTGGGGCCAACGTCCTGACTTTC. The rearrangement links TRBV7-9 to TRBJ2-6; 7 positions agree with TRBD1. The CDR3 covers 19 residues. Trimming at V came to 4 bases and at J to 1 base, leaving 13 bases not matched to a gene. Germline CDR1 and CDR2: SEHNR and FQNEAQ (reference sequence). The whole variable domain, filled in from reference TRBV7-9 and TRBJ2-6, reads DTGVSQNPRHKITKRGQNVTFRCDPISEHNRLYWYRQTLGQGPEFLTYFQNEAQLEKSRLLSDRFSAERPKGSFSTLEIQRTEQGDSAMYLCASSSTRTGPGSGANVLTFGAGSRLTVL.

The sample holds many counts of this clonotype. The rearrangement joins TRBV7-2 to TRBJ2-7; D is possibly TRBD1 or TRBD2 (5 bases each). The CDR3 has 13 residues. Trimming shortened V by 1 base and J by 3 bases, and 7 bases separated the two germline ends. From germline, CDR1 is SGHTA and CDR2 FQGNSA. CDR3 DNA sequence: TGTGCCAGCAGCTTAGGAGGGGACTACGAGCAGTACTTC. This sequence encodes CASSLGGDYEQYF.

A few counts support this clonotype. The V gene is TRBV7-2, the J gene TRBJ2-7, with 9 bases identical to TRBD1. From germline, CDR1 is SGHTA and CDR2 FQGNSA. The CDR3 has 15 residues. V was pared by 1 base and J by 6 bases, with 7 bases of the junction left unmatched. This chain's CDR3 is CASSLGGTGHREQYF. The CDR3 DNA is TGTGCCAGCAGCTTAGGGGGGACAGGGCATCGCGAGCAGTACTTC.

This clonotype was recorded many times. This chain uses TRBV5-1 with TRBJ2-5; 11 bases are a match to TRBD2. The CDR3 has 16 residues. Unmatched junction bases numbered 8, after V lost 4 bases and J lost 3 bases. Germline-derived CDR1 and CDR2 are SGHRS and YFSETQ. The CDR3 coding sequence is TGCGCCAGCAGCCTTAATAGCGGGGGGGCAGAAGAGACCCAGTACTTC. Encoded protein: CASSLNSGGAEETQYF.